This passage covers 14 T cell receptor beta chains from one sample sequenced in a study of radiotherapy plus CTLA-4 blockade in lung cancer. Sequencing was performed with immunoSEQ multiplex PCR; in TCRdb, only in-frame clones are kept and a portion is missing. Altogether roughly 100,000 clones are present, approximately 78% being singletons, with the ten largest covering about 23%. This material consisted of peripheral blood, taken from a patient treated with radiotherapy plus ipilimumab. The receptor source for this set is a human donor with non-small cell lung cancer that progressed on radiotherapy plus ipilimumab.

A single count supports this clone. The rearrangement joins TRBV19 to TRBJ2-1; 8 nucleotides line up with TRBD1. Germline V gives CDR1 LNHDA, CDR2 SQIVND (reference sequence). V trimming: 2 bases; J trimming: 5 bases; junction bases outside the gene matches: 5. The length of the CDR3 is 15 residues. The DNA for the CDR3 is TGTGCCAGTAGTATAACAGGGGGATGGAACAATGAGCAGTTCTTC. The encoded protein is CASSITGGWNNEQFF.

This chain joins TRBV5-4 and TRBJ1-5, with 7 positions matching TRBD1. This CDR3 contains 13 residues. With 1 base clipped from V and 9 bases from J, the junction kept 4 bases outside the gene matches. Germline CDR1 is SGHNT and CDR2 is YYREEE (reference sequence). The CDR3: CASSLSGGPPQHF. The DNA for the CDR3 is TGTGCCAGCAGCTTGTCAGGGGGTCCGCCCCAGCATTTT.

Here the CDR3 reads CASSLLVDEQFF. The CDR3 DNA reads as TGTGCCAGCAGCTTATTGGTCGATGAGCAGTTCTTC. The chain uses TRBV7-2 and TRBJ2-1, with D unclear. V lost 2 bases to trimming and J lost 8 bases, with 7 bases between them. Looked up from germline, CDR1 is SGHTA and CDR2 is FQGNSA. This CDR3 is built from 12 residues.

The CDR3, as DNA: TGTGCCAGCAGCTTAGGTGCAACCAGAGGGGAGACCCAGTACTTC. Its protein is CASSLGATRGETQYF. The rearrangement links TRBV7-6 to TRBJ2-5; TRBD2 might be the D (5 bases). The V and J ends lost 1 base and 5 bases respectively, with 14 bases between them. Germline V CDR1 and CDR2: SGHVS, FNYEAQ. The length of the CDR3 is 15 residues.

The CDR3 DNA is TGTGCCAGCAGCTCCCAATCAGGCACCATATATTTT. This gives the protein CASSSQSGTIYF. The chain carries TRBV7-3 and TRBJ1-3, with unresolved D. CDR3 length equals 12 residues. Germline CDR1 is SGHTA and CDR2 is FQGTGA. Trimming removed 4 bases from V and 9 bases from J, with 10 bases in between.

This clone was seen only once. This chain uses TRBV27 with TRBJ2-2; 11 bases fit TRBD2. From germline, CDR1 is MNHEY and CDR2 SMNVEV (reference sequence). V shed 5 bases and J 7 bases; nucleotides not matched to a gene: 6. The CDR3 runs to 15 residues. This CDR3 reads CASSQLAGVVGELFF. The CDR3 DNA reads as TGTGCCAGCAGTCAACTAGCGGGAGTTGTCGGGGAGCTGTTTTTT.

CDR3 residues: CASGKREGRNEQFF. CDR3 DNA: TGTGCCAGCGGAAAGCGGGAGGGCCGTAATGAGCAGTTCTTC. The genes are TRBV7-2 and TRBJ2-1, with 10 bases aligning to TRBD2. Germline lookup yields CDR1 SGHTA and CDR2 FQGNSA. This CDR3 comprises 14 residues. With V trimmed by 8 bases and J by 7 bases, 8 bases remained unmatched.

J is TRBJ2-7 and V is TRBV5-1, with D possibly TRBD1 on 6 matching bases. V gave up 4 bases and J gave up 0 bases, with 11 bases separating them. Germline CDR1 and CDR2: SGHRS and YFSETQ. The CDR3 is 14 amino acids. As DNA, the CDR3 is TGCGCCAGCAGCCCCACACAGGGCTCCTACGAGCAGTACGTC. Its translation is CASSPTQGSYEQYV.

This chain connects TRBV7-3 to TRBJ2-4; TRBD1 might be the D (5 bases). This CDR3 spans 13 amino acids. The V gene's germline CDR1 is SGHTA and CDR2 FQGTGA. V was clipped by 1 base and J by 7 bases, with 8 bases between them. CDR3 coding DNA: TGTGCCAGCAGCTTAAGTTCAGGGAACATTCAGTACTTC. It yields the protein CASSLSSGNIQYF.

This clone has only one observation. This chain joins TRBV28 and TRBJ2-7; D remains unclear. The germline V gene encodes CDR1 MDHEN and CDR2 SYDVKM. V was clipped by 2 bases and J by 0 bases, with 11 bases between them. The CDR3 is made up of 15 amino acids. CDR3 loop: CASSLRRISSYEQYF. CDR3 in DNA: TGTGCCAGCAGTTTAAGGCGGATAAGCTCCTACGAGCAGTACTTC.

The chain uses TRBV4-1 and TRBJ2-1; D unresolved. CDR3 length: 16 residues. Germline assignment: CDR1 MGHRA and CDR2 YSYEKL. Between the trimmed V and J ends, which lost 1 base and 5 bases, there was a span of 15 bases. This chain's CDR3 is CASSQVRPVAHNEQFF. The CDR3 bases are TGCGCCAGCAGCCAAGTTCGGCCGGTAGCTCACAATGAGCAGTTCTTC.

The chain joins TRBV5-1 to TRBJ2-1; either TRBD1 or TRBD2 may supply D (5 bases each). CDR1 and CDR2 (germline): SGHRS, YFSETQ. The V end lost 0 bases, the J end lost 2 bases, and 6 bases lay between the germline ends. The CDR3 has 14 residues. For the CDR3, the DNA is TGCGCCAGCAGCTTGGGAGGGGCCTACAATGAGCAGTTCTTC. As protein: CASSLGGAYNEQFF. Supplemented by reference TRBV5-1 and TRBJ2-1, the full variable domain reads KAGVTQTPRYLIKTRGQQVTLSCSPISGHRSVSWYQQTPGQGLQFLFEYFSETQRNKGNFPGRFSGRQFSNSRSEMNVSTLELGDSALYLCASSLGGAYNEQFFGPGTRLTVL.

This chain connects TRBV9 to TRBJ2-3; D unclear. CDR1 and CDR2 from the germline V gene are SGDLS and YYNGEE. V dropped 0 bases and J dropped 3 bases, with 5 bases sitting between them. The CDR3 is made up of 13 amino acids. CDR3 residues: CASSVVETDTQYF. The CDR3 bases are TGTGCCAGCAGCGTAGTAGAGACAGATACGCAGTATTTT.

The V and J genes are TRBV18 and TRBJ2-1; TRBD2 agrees at 11 bases. V lost 3 bases and J lost 4; bases outside the gene matches: 5. Germline loops: CDR1 KGHSH, CDR2 LQKENI. The CDR3 loop spans 16 amino acids. The CDR3 loop is CASSPAGLAVYNEQFF. The CDR3 region has the DNA TGTGCCAGCTCACCGGCGGGACTAGCGGTTTACAATGAGCAGTTCTTC.